This TCR beta chain was sequenced during a study of blood T cells in healthy people across ages. V shed 0 bases, J shed 2 bases, and the junction held 3 bases outside the gene matches. CDR1 and CDR2 from the germline V gene are SGHRS and YFSETQ. The CDR3 runs to 15 residues. General study findings and limits: Comparison with aged donors showed that long-lived donors had more naive CD4+ cells and higher diversity. Possibly confounding the expanded clonotype changes was the fact that donor CMV status was unknown.

This clonotype was seen at least ten times. Antigen: not known. A second PCR, run for 7 to 11 cycles, used a sample-barcoded 5' primer plus a J-beta primer mix. Any given sample supplied a minimum of 2.5 million CDR3-containing paired-end reads. One entry per CDR3 protein, called by TCRdb with MiXCR from the 5' RACE reads. The sample lists more than 750,000 distinct CDR3 sequences, almost 30% seen once, with around 9.6% in the top ten. Peripheral blood, about 9.4 milliliters per donor, was collected. The data were also submitted as part of a second study, on T cells of mothers and their children.

The sequence was collected from a woman in her thirties or forties in good health. The chain uses TRBV5-1 and TRBJ1-2; 8 nucleotides match TRBD1. Specimen: blood. The DNA for the CDR3 is TGCGCCAGCAGCTTGGGACAGGGGCGGAACTATGGCTACACCTTC. Translated: CASSLGQGRNYGYTF.